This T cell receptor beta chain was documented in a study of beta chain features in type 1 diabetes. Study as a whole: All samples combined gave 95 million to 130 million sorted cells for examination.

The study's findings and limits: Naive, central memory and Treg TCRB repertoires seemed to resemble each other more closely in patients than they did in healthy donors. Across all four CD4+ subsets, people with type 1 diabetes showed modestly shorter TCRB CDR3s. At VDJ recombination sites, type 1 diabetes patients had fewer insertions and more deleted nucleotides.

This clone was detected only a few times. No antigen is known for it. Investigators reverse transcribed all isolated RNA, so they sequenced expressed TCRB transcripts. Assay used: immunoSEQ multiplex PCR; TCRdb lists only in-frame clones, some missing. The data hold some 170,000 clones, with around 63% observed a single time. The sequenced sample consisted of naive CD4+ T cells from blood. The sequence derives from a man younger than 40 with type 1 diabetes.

The CDR3 nucleotides read TGCAGCGTTGACCGAGGGGTTGGTGAAAAACTGTTTTTT. Residues: CSVDRGVGEKLFF. The chain couples TRBV29-1 to TRBJ1-4; perhaps TRBD1 as D (5 bases). Trimming took 3 bases from V and 7 from J, leaving 12 bases between them. From germline, CDR1 is SQVTM and CDR2 ANQGSEA. The CDR3 sequence is 13 residues long.